The 17 T cell receptor beta chains given below trace back to one sample, sequenced in a study of blood T cell repertoires in COVID-19. Sequencing used immunoSEQ multiplex PCR; TCRdb keeps in-frame clones, though not all of them. The sample yields about 74,000 clones, roughly 78% seen once. The sequenced material came from peripheral blood. These TCRs come from a human donor in a cohort sampled during active COVID-19.

The rearrangement joins TRBV6-2 or TRBV6-3 to TRBJ2-3; 7 bases are a match to TRBD1. Germline lookup yields CDR1 MNHEY and CDR2 SVGEGT. The CDR3 contains 12 residues. V trimming: 5 bases; J trimming: 11 bases; junction bases outside the gene matches: 7. The CDR3 nucleotides read TGTGCCAGCAGTACGGGACAGCCAGGGCAGTATTTT. Translating it yields CASSTGQPGQYF.

The chain recombines TRBV5-4 with TRBJ2-6, with D uncertain. Germline V lookup: CDR1 SGHNT, CDR2 YYREEE (reference sequence). The CDR3 runs to 16 residues. Between the trimmed V and J ends, which lost 1 base and 2 bases, there was a span of 10 bases. The CDR3 is CASSLNGLPGANVLTF. CDR3 sequence (DNA): TGTGCCAGCAGCTTGAACGGGTTGCCTGGGGCCAACGTCCTGACTTTC.

V gene TRBV21-1 combines with J gene TRBJ1-4; the DNA was not compared with TRBD1, the D call given in the table. TRBV21-1 is designated a pseudogene. The CDR3 totals 15 residues. The CDR3 is CASSQFRRFWEKLFF. DNA of the CDR3: TGTGCCAGCAGCCAATTCAGGCGATTTTGGGAAAAACTGTTTTTT.

The J gene is TRBJ1-2, the V gene TRBV5-8, with 7 positions matching TRBD1. V gave up 4 bases and J gave up 7 bases; unmatched junction bases: 7. Germline V lookup: CDR1 SGHTS, CDR2 YDEGEE. The CDR3 length is 13 residues. The CDR3 loop reads CASSVTGSGGYTF. The CDR3 DNA is TGTGCCAGCAGCGTGACAGGGTCCGGTGGCTACACCTTC.

The chain joins TRBV28 to TRBJ1-6; D unresolved. Germline V CDR1 and CDR2: MDHEN, SYDVKM. This CDR3 region has 14 residues. Trimming stripped 3 bases from V and 10 bases from J, with 13 bases between. CDR3 nucleotides: TGTGCCAGCAGTTTTCCCCTTGTAAAATCACCCCTCCACTTT. Its translation: CASSFPLVKSPLHF.

The J gene is TRBJ1-1, the V gene TRBV5-1, with 7 positions matching TRBD1. The CDR3 has 17 amino acids. J lost 0 bases, V lost 4 bases, and 12 bases had no gene match. Germline CDR1 is SGHRS and CDR2 is YFSETQ. This chain's CDR3 is CASSPGQPHLMNTEAFF. The DNA of the CDR3 is TGCGCCAGCAGCCCGGGACAGCCTCATCTTATGAACACTGAAGCTTTCTTT.

The V gene is TRBV4-1, the J gene TRBJ2-7; the D gene is possibly TRBD1 (5 bases). This CDR3 has 14 residues. The V and J ends lost 3 bases and 2 bases respectively, with 11 bases between them. CDR1 and CDR2 from the germline V gene are MGHRA and YSYEKL. In DNA form, the CDR3 reads TGCGCCAGCAGCCAGTCCCAGGGTCCCTACGAGCAGTACTTC. Amino acids: CASSQSQGPYEQYF.

V usage is TRBV2 and J usage is TRBJ1-5; TRBD1 matches 7 bases. This CDR3 is 17 amino acids long. Germline V lookup: CDR1 SNHLY, CDR2 FYNNEI. V lost 8 bases to trimming and J lost 6 bases; unmatched junction nucleotides: 19. CDR3 amino acids: CASYHFRDSRPPQPQHF. CDR3 nucleotide sequence: TGTGCCAGCTACCACTTCCGGGACAGCCGCCCCCCTCAGCCCCAGCATTTT.

J is TRBJ1-5 and V is TRBV6-2 or TRBV6-3, with unresolved D. The CDR3 extends over 14 amino acids. Trimming stripped 4 bases from V and 6 bases from J, with 13 bases between. Germline CDR1 reads MNHEY; CDR2 reads SVGEGT. The CDR3 region is CASSFGGSAQPQHF. CDR3 nucleotide sequence: TGTGCCAGCAGTTTTGGAGGGTCCGCTCAGCCCCAGCATTTT.

J is TRBJ2-7 and V is TRBV19; D unresolved. Trimming stripped 4 bases from V and 3 bases from J, with 19 bases between. The CDR3 is 16 amino acids. CDR1 is LNHDA, CDR2 SQIVND, per germline (reference sequence). CDR3 region: CASSKYLTGSNYEQYF. CDR3 DNA sequence: TGTGCCAGTAGTAAATACTTAACCGGGTCGAACTACGAGCAGTACTTC.

The chain employs TRBV7-6 and TRBJ2-7; D perhaps matches TRBD1 (5 bases). Per germline, CDR1 SGHVS and CDR2 FNYEAQ. The CDR3 is 14 amino acids. Trimming left V 4 bases short and J 6 bases short, with 16 bases between. The CDR3 DNA follows: TGTGCCAGCAGCTACGACAGAGTGGCTACCGAGCAGTACTTC. Residues: CASSYDRVATEQYF. The variable domain in full, with the rest retrieved from reference TRBV7-6 and TRBJ2-7, is GAGVSQSPRYKVTKRGQDVALRCDPISGHVSLYWYRQALGQGPEFLTYFNYEAQQDKSGLPNDRFSAERPEGSISTLTIQRTEQRDSAMYRCASSYDRVATEQYFGPGTRLTVT.

The chain combines TRBV6-1 with TRBJ2-1, with 10 bases identical to TRBD1. Germline V gene data show CDR1 as MNHNS and CDR2 as SASEGT. J lost 5 bases, V lost 3 bases, and 4 bases had no gene match. This CDR3 region has 15 residues. CDR3 sequence reads: CASSDRQGAHNEQFF. The CDR3 DNA reads as TGTGCCAGCAGTGACCGACAGGGGGCGCACAATGAGCAGTTCTTC.

The chain couples TRBV6-5 to TRBJ2-7, with 10 bases lining up with TRBD1. CDR1 MNHEY and CDR2 SVGAGI come from the germline V gene. V lost 8 bases and J lost 6; bases outside the gene matches: 1. The CDR3 is 11 amino acids. CDR3 sequence reads: CASGQGGEQYF. CDR3 in DNA: TGTGCCAGCGGACAGGGGGGCGAGCAGTACTTC.

V and J are TRBV6-1 and TRBJ2-5, with 9 bases fitting TRBD1. The V gene end was trimmed by 8 bases and the J gene end by 8 bases; junction bases not matched to a gene: 15. Germline V gene lookup returns CDR1 MNHNS and CDR2 SASEGT. CDR3 size: 15 residues. CDR3 sequence reads: CASLGSRQGVPTQYF. For the CDR3, the DNA is TGTGCCAGCTTGGGGTCGAGACAGGGGGTCCCCACCCAGTACTTC.

The chain uses TRBV5-1 and TRBJ2-7; 12 bases match TRBD1. The V segment lost 4 bases and the J segment 6 bases; nucleotides outside the gene matches: 8. This CDR3 comprises 15 residues. Germline CDR1 is SGHRS and CDR2 is YFSETQ. The CDR3 sequence is CASSKTGTGGFEQYF. Written as DNA, the CDR3 is TGCGCCAGCAGCAAAACCGGGACAGGGGGCTTCGAGCAGTACTTC.

V usage is TRBV7-9 and J usage is TRBJ1-6; no definite D call. The CDR3 loop spans 15 amino acids. V was cut by 5 bases and J by 5 bases, with 13 bases left in between. Germline V gene data show CDR1 as SEHNR and CDR2 as FQNEAQ (reference sequence). CDR3 bases: TGTGCCAGCAGCGGGCCACCGATAAATAATTCACCCCTCCACTTT. Its protein is CASSGPPINNSPLHF. The full variable domain, its missing parts supplied by reference TRBV7-9 and TRBJ1-6, is DTGVSQNPRHKITKRGQNVTFRCDPISEHNRLYWYRQTLGQGPEFLTYFQNEAQLEKSRLLSDRFSAERPKGSFSTLEIQRTEQGDSAMYLCASSGPPINNSPLHFGNGTRLTVT.

The chain employs TRBV11-2 and TRBJ2-7; D is undetermined. V was trimmed by 5 bases and J by 3 bases, leaving 14 bases between them. Germline values: CDR1 SGHAT, CDR2 FQNNGV. The CDR3 totals 14 residues. The CDR3 spells CASSIAAQFYEQYF. CDR3 nucleotides: TGTGCCAGCAGCATAGCCGCACAGTTCTACGAGCAGTACTTC.